This T cell receptor (beta chain) was documented in a study of CD8 T cells in ankylosing spondylitis. Each CDR3 protein gets one entry after TCRdb re-called the 5' RACE reads with MiXCR. The sample lists 250,000 to 400,000 distinct CDR3 sequences; around a tenth were seen once. This clonotype was recorded many times. What it binds is unknown. Study-level results: Among TCR beta sequences, a motif of about 8 highly homologous variants appeared characteristic of ankylosing spondylitis blood.

This CDR3 region has 14 residues. Germline lookup yields CDR1 MDHEN and CDR2 SYDVKM. V was pared by 7 bases and J by 2 bases, with 13 bases between. This sequence originates from a female donor with ankylosing spondylitis or in good health (not recorded which). The J gene is TRBJ2-3, the V gene TRBV28; D gene ambiguous. Source material: blood, either unsorted or a sorted T cell fraction (not recorded which). The CDR3 nucleotides read TGTGCCAGCACTCATAGGATTTTCACAGATACGCAGTATTTT. It is translated as CASTHRIFTDTQYF.